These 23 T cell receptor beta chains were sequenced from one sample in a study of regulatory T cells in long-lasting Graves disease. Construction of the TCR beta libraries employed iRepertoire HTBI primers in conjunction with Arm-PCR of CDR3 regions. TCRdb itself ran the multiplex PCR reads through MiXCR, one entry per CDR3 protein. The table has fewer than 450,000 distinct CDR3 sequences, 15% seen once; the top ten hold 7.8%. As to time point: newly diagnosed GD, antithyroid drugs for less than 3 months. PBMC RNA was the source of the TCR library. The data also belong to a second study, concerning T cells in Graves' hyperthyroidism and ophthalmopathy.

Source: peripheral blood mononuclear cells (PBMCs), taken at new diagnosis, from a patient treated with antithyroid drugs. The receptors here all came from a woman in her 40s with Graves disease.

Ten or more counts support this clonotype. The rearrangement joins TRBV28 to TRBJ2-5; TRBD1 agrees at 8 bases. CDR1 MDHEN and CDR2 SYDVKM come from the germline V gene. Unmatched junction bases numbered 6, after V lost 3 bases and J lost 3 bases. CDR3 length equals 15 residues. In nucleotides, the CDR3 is TGTGCCAGCAGTTTCCTGACAGGGGACGAAGAGACCCAGTACTTC. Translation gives CASSFLTGDEETQYF.

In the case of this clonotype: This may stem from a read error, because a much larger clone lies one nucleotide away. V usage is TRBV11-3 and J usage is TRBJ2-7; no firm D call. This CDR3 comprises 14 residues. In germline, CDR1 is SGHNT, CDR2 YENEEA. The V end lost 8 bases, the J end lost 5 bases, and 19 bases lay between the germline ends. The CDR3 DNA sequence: TGTGCCAGCTCGGTTGTGGAGTCCCCAAACGAGCAGTACTTC. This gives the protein CASSVVESPNEQYF.

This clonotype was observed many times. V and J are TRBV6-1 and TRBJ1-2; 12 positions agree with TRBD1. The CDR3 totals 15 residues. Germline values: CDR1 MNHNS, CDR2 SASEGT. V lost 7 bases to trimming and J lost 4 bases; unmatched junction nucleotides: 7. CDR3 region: CASNGRDRGPYGYTF. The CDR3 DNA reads TGTGCCAGCAACGGCCGGGACAGGGGGCCCTATGGCTACACCTTC.

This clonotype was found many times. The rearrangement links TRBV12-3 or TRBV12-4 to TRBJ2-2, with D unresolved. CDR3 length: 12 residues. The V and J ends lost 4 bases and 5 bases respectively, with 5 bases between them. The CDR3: CASSSETGELFF. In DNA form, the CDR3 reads TGTGCCAGCAGTTCTGAAACCGGGGAGCTGTTTTTT.

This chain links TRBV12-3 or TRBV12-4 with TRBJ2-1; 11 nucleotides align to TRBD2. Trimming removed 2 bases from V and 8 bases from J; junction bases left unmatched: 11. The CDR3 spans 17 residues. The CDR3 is CASSLPPLTSGTYEQFF. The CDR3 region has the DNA TGTGCCAGCAGTTTACCCCCGTTGACTAGCGGGACGTATGAGCAGTTCTTC.

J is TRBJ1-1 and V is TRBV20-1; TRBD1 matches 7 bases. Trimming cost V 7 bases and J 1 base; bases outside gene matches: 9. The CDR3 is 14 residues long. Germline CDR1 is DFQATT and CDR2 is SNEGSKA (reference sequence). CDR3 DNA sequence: TGCAGTGTAGAAGACAGGGTAGGGAACACTGAAGCTTTCTTT. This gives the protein CSVEDRVGNTEAFF.

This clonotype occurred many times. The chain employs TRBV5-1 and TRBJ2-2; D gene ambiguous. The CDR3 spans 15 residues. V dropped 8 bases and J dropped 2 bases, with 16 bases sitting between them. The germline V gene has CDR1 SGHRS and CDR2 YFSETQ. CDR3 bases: TGCGCCAGTAATGCCAGAGGAGTCAACACCGGGGAGCTGTTTTTT. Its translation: CASNARGVNTGELFF.

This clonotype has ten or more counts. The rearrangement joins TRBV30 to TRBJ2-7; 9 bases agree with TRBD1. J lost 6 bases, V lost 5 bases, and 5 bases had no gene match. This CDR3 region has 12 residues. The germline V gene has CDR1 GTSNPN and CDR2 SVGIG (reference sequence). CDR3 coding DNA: TGTGCCTGGGGGACAGGGAATGGCGAGCAGTACTTC. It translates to CAWGTGNGEQYF.

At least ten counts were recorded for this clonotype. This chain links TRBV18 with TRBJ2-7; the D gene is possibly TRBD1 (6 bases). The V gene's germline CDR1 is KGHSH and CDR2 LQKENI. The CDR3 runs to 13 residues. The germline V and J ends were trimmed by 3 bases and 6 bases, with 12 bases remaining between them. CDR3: CASSPHRQAEQYF. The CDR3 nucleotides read TGTGCCAGCTCACCCCACAGACAGGCCGAGCAGTACTTC.

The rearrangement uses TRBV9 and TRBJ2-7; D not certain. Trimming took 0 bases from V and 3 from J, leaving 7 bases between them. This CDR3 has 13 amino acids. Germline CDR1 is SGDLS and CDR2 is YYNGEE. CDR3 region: CASSVEWGYEQYF. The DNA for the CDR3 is TGTGCCAGCAGCGTAGAATGGGGCTACGAGCAGTACTTC.

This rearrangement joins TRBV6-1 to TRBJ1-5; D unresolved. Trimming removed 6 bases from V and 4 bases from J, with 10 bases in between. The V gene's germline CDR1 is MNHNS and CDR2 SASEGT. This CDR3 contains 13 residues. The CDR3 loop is CASRDGVNQPQHF. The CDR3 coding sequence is TGTGCCAGCAGAGATGGAGTAAATCAGCCCCAGCATTTT.

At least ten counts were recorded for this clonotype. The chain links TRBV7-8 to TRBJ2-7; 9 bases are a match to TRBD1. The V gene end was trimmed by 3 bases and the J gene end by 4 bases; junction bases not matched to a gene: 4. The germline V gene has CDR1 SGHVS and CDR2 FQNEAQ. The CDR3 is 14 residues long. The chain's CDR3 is CASSFYDRGYEQYF. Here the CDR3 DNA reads TGTGCCAGCAGCTTCTACGACAGGGGGTACGAGCAGTACTTC.

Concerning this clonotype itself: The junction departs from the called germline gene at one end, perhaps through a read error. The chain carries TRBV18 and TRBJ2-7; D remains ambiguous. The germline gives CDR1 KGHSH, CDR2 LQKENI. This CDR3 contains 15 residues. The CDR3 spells CASPPLRTGAYEQYF. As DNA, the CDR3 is TGTGCCAGCCCACCACTTCGGACCGGCGCCTACGAGCAGTACTTC.

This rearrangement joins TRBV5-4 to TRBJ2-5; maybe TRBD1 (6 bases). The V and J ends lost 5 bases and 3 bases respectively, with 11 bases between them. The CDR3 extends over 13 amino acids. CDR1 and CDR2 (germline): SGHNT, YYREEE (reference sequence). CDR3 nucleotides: TGTGCCAGCAGGGGGGACACCAAAGAGACCCAGTACTTC. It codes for CASRGDTKETQYF.

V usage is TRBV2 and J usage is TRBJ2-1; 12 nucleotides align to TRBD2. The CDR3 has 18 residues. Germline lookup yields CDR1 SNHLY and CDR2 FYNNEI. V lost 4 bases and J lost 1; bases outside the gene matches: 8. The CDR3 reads CASSGPSGRAMSYNEQFF. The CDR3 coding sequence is TGTGCCAGCAGTGGCCCTAGCGGGAGGGCCATGTCCTACAATGAGCAGTTCTTC. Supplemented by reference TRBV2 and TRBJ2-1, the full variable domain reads EPEVTQTPSHQVTQMGQEVILRCVPISNHLYFYWYRQILGQKVEFLVSFYNNEISEKSEIFDDQFSVERPDGSNFTLKIRSTKLEDSAMYFCASSGPSGRAMSYNEQFFGPGTRLTVL.

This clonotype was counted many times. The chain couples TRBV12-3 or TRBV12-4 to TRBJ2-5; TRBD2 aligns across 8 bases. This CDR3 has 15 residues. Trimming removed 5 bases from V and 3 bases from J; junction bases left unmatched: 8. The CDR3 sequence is CASSPSGSRKETQYF. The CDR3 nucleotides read TGTGCCAGCAGTCCAAGCGGGAGTAGGAAAGAGACCCAGTACTTC.

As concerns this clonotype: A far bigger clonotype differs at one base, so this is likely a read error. CDR3 region: CASSSLSPGTSGKHQETQYF. For the CDR3, the DNA is TGTGCCAGCAGTTCCCTCAGCCCGGGGACTAGCGGGAAGCACCAAGAGACCCAGTACTTC. The genes are TRBV28 and TRBJ2-5; 13 bases map to TRBD2. J gave up 0 bases and V 4 bases, and 14 bases lay outside the gene matches. Germline lookup yields CDR1 MDHEN and CDR2 SYDVKM. This CDR3 region has 20 residues. Drawing the rest from reference TRBV28 and TRBJ2-5, the complete variable domain is DVKVTQSSRYLVKRTGEKVFLECVQDMDHENMFWYRQDPGLGLRLIYFSYDVKMKEKGDIPEGYSVSREKKERFSLILESASTNQTSMYLCASSSLSPGTSGKHQETQYFGPGTRLLVL.

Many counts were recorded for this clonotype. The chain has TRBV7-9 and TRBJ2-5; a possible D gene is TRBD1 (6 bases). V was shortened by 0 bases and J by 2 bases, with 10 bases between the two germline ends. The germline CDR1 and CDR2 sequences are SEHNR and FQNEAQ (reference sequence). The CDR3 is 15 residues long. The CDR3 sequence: CASSLASGQQETQYF. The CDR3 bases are TGTGCCAGCAGCTTAGCGTCAGGACAGCAAGAGACCCAGTACTTC. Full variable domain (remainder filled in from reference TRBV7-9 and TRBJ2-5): DTGVSQNPRHKITKRGQNVTFRCDPISEHNRLYWYRQTLGQGPEFLTYFQNEAQLEKSRLLSDRFSAERPKGSFSTLEIQRTEQGDSAMYLCASSLASGQQETQYFGPGTRLLVL.

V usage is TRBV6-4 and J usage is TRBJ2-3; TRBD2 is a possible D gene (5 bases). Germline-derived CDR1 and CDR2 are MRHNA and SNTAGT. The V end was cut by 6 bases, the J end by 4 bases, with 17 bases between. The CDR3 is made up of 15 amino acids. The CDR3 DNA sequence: TGTGCCAGCAGCGCCCGTGCGGGTATGGCAGATACGCAGTATTTT. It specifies CASSARAGMADTQYF.

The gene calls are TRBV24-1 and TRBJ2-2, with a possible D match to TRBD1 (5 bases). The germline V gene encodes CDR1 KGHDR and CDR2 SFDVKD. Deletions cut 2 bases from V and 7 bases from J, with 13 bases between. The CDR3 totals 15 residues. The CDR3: CATSDSAGFIGELFF. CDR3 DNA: TGTGCCACCAGTGATTCGGCAGGGTTTATCGGGGAGCTGTTTTTT.

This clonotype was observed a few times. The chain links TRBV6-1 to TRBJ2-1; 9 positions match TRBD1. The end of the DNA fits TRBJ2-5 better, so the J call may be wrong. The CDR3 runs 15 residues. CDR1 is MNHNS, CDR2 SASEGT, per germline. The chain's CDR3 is CASSKPGQGQETQYF. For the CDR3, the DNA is TGTGCCAGCAGTAAACCGGGACAGGGCCAAGAGACCCAGTACTTC.

The CDR3 DNA is TGTGCCAGCAGCGTAGGGACCATAGGCAATGAGCAGTTCTTC. Amino acids: CASSVGTIGNEQFF. The chain is built from TRBV9 and TRBJ2-1; unclear D gene. Trimming left V 0 bases short and J 6 bases short, with 10 bases between. CDR1 SGDLS and CDR2 YYNGEE come from the germline V gene. The length of the CDR3 is 14 residues.

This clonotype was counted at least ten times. CDR3 residues: CASGTEDYRPLHF. The DNA of the CDR3 is TGCGCCAGCGGGACTGAAGATTACAGACCCCTCCACTTT. V is TRBV10-2 and J is TRBJ1-6; D perhaps matches TRBD1 (5 bases). The germline CDR1 and CDR2 sequences are WSHSY and SAAADI. V was trimmed by 8 bases and J by 12 bases, leaving 17 bases between them. The CDR3 totals 13 residues.